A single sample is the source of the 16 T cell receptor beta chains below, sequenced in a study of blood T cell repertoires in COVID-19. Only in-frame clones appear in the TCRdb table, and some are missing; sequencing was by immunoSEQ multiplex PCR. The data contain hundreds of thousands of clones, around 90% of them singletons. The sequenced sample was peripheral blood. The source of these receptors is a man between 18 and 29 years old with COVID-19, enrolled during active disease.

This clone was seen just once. The CDR3 region is CASSLAAFGQGYSGNTIYF. CDR3 nucleotide sequence: TGTGCCAGCAGCTTGGCCGCGTTCGGACAGGGCTACTCTGGAAACACCATATATTTT. V gene TRBV5-6 combines with J gene TRBJ1-3; 8 bases are a match to TRBD1. After removal of 0 bases from V and 0 bases from J, the junction contained 11 bases not matched to a gene. The CDR3 totals 19 residues. Germline V gene sequence: CDR1 SGHDT, CDR2 YYEEEE.

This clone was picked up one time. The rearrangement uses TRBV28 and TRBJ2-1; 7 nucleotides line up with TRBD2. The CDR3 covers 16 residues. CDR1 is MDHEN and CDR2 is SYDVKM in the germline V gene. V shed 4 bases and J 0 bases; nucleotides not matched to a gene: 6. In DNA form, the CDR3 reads TGTGCCAGCAGTTCTCAGCGGGGAAGCTCCTACAATGAGCAGTTCTTC. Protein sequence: CASSSQRGSSYNEQFF.

CDR3 region: CASSPDKWHTDTQYF. The CDR3 DNA follows: TGTGCCAGCAGTCCCGATAAATGGCACACAGATACGCAGTATTTT. The chain employs TRBV6-5 and TRBJ2-3, with unresolved D. Germline CDR1 is MNHEY and CDR2 is SVGAGI. V lost 5 bases and J lost 2, with 14 bases in between. This CDR3 is built from 15 residues.

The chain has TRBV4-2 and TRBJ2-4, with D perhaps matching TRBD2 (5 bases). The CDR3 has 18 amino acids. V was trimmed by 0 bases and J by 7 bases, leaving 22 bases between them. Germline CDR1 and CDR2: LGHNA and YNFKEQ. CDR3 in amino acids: CASSQEPETGTLGNIQYF. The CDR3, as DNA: TGTGCCAGCAGCCAAGAACCCGAAACGGGAACCCTCGGGAACATTCAGTACTTC.

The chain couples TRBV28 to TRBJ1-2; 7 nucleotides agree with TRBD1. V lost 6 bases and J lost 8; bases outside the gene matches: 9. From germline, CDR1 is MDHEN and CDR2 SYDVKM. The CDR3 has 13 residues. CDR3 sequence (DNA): TGTGCCAGCAGAGAGACAGGGTCGGAGGGCTACACCTTC. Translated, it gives CASRETGSEGYTF.

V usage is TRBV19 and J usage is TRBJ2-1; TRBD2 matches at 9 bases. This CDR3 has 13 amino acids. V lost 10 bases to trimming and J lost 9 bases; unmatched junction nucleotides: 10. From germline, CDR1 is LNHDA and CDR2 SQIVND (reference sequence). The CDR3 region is CATVAGVPTEQFF. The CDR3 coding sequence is TGTGCCACTGTAGCGGGAGTCCCGACTGAGCAGTTCTTC.

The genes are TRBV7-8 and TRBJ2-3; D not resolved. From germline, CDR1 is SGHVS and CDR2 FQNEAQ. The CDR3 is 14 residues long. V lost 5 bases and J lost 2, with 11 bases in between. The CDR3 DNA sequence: TGTGCCAGCAGCCCCCAGCAGGCCACAGATACGCAGTATTTT. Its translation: CASSPQQATDTQYF. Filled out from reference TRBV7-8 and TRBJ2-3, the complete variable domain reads GAGVSQSPRYKVAKRGQDVALRCDPISGHVSLFWYQQALGQGPEFLTYFQNEAQLDKSGLPSDRFFAERPEGSVSTLKIQRTQQEDSAVYLCASSPQQATDTQYFGPGTRLTVL.

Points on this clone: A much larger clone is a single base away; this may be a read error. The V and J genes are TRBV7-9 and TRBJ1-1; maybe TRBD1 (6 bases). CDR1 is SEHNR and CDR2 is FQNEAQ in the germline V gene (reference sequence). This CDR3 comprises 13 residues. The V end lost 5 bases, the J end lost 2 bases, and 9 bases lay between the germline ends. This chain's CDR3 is CASSPDSNTEAFF. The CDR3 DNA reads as TGTGCCAGCAGCCCGGACAGTAACACTGAAGCTTTCTTT.

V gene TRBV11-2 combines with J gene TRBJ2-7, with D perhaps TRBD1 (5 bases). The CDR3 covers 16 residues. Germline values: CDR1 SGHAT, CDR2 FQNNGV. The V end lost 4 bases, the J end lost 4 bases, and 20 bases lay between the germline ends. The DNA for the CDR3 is TGTGCCAGCAGCTCCGCGCAACAGGTTATTTCTTACGAGCAGTACTTC. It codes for CASSSAQQVISYEQYF.

The CDR3 nucleotides are TGTGCCAGCAGCGCAGGACTAGCGTACATAGATGAGCAGTTCTTC. Protein product: CASSAGLAYIDEQFF. The V and J genes are TRBV5-8 and TRBJ2-1; 9 bases are a match to TRBD2. V was pared by 4 bases and J by 8 bases, with 10 bases of the junction left unmatched. CDR3 size: 15 residues. CDR1 and CDR2 from the germline V gene are SGHTS and YDEGEE.

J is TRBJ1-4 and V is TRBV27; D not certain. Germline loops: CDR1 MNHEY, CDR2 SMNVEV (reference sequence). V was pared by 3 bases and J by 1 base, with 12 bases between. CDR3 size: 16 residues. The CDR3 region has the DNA TGTGCCAGCAGTTTGGTCGGAGTCAGAACTAATGAAAAACTGTTTTTT. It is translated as CASSLVGVRTNEKLFF. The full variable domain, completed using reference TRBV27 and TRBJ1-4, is EAQVTQNPRYLITVTGKKLTVTCSQNMNHEYMSWYRQDPGLGLRQIYYSMNVEVTDKGDVPEGYKVSRKEKRNFPLILESPSPNQTSLYFCASSLVGVRTNEKLFFGSGTQLSVL.

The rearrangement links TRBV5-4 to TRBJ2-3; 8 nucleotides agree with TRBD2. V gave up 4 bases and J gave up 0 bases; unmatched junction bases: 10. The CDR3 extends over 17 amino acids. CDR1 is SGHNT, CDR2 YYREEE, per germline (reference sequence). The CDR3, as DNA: TGTGCCAGCAGCGGGGGGTGGCGGGAGGAAAGCACAGATACGCAGTATTTT. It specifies CASSGGWREESTDTQYF.

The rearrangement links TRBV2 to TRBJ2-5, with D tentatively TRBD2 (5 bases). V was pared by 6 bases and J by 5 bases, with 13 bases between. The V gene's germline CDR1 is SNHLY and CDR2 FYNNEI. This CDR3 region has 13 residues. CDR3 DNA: TGTGCCAGCAGAAAAGAGGGTCGCGAGACCCAGTACTTC. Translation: CASRKEGRETQYF.

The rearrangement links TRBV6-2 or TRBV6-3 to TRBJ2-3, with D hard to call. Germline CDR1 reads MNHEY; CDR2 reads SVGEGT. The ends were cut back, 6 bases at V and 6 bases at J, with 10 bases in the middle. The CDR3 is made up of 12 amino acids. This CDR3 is CASSWATDTQYF. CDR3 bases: TGTGCCAGCAGCTGGGCGACGGATACGCAGTATTTT.

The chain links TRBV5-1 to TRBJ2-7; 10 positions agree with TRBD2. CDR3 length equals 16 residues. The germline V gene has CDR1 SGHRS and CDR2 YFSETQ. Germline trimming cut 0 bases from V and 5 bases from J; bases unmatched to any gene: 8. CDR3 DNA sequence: TGCGCCAGCAGCTTGGTAGCGGGACTAGCGAGTAACGAGCAGTACTTC. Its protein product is CASSLVAGLASNEQYF.

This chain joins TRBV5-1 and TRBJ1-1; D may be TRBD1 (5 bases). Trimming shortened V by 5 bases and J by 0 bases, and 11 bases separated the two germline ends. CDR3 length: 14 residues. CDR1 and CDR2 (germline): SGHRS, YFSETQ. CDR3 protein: CASSFDSMNTEAFF. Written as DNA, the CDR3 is TGCGCCAGCAGTTTCGACAGCATGAACACTGAAGCTTTCTTT.